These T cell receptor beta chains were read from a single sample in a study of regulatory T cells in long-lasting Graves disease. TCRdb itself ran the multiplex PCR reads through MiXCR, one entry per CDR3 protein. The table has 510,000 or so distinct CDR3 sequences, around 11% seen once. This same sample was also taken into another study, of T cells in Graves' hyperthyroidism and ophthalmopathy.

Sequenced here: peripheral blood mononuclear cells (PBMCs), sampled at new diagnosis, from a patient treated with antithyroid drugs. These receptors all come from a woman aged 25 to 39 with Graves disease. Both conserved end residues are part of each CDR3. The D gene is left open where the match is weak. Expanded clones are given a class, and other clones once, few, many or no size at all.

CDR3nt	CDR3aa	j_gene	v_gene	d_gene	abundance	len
TGTGCCAGCAGGTTTGGCGCTAACTATGGCTACACCTTC	CASRFGANYGYTF	TRBJ1-2	TRBV12-3/TRBV12-4	-	many	13
TGTGCCAGCAGCGGGGACGGCGGAAATCAGCCCCAGCATTTT	CASSGDGGNQPQHF	TRBJ1-5	TRBV9	-	-	14
TGTGCCAGCAGCCAAGAGAGGGTTACCTACAATGAGCAGTTCTTC	CASSQERVTYNEQFF	TRBJ2-1	TRBV4-2	-	-	15
TGTGCCAGCAGAGGACAGGGGGACCACGAGCAGTACTTC	CASRGQGDHEQYF	TRBJ2-7	TRBV27	TRBD1	-	13
TGCAGTGCTAGAGCGCCAGCGCCCTCCTACGAGCAGTACTTC	CSARAPAPSYEQYF	TRBJ2-7	TRBV20-1	-	many	14
TGTGCCACCGGGGGGGGCAACACCGGGGAGCTGTTTTTT	CATGGGNTGELFF	TRBJ2-2	TRBV6-1	TRBD2	-	13
TGTGCCAGCAGCGTAAGAGGAGGCTACGATGGCTACACCTTC	CASSVRGGYDGYTF	TRBJ1-2	TRBV9	-	many	14
TGTGCCAGCAGCCCCCAGCACACTCTACCCGGGGGGCTGTTTTTT	CASSPQHTLPGGLFF	TRBJ2-2	TRBV11-2	-	many	15
TGCGCCAGCAGCTTGCGTGGGGTCGGCACAGATACGCAGTATTTT	CASSLRGVGTDTQYF	TRBJ2-3	TRBV5-1	-	-	15
TGTGCCTGGAGTGTCAATAACTATGGCTACACCTTC	CAWSVNNYGYTF	TRBJ1-2	TRBV30	-	many	12
TGTGCCAGCAGCAAACGGACAGCCAGTGAGCAGTTCTTC	CASSKRTASEQFF	TRBJ2-1	TRBV7-9	-	few	13
TGTGCCAGCAGTGGCTCCAGCGGAGACAGCCCCGCCAATCAGCCCCAGCATTTT	CASSGSSGDSPANQPQHF	TRBJ1-5	TRBV6-4	-	many	18
TGTGCCAGCAACCTGCCCTACGAGCAGTACTTC	CASNLPYEQYF	TRBJ2-7	TRBV27	-	-	11
TGCAGTGCTAGTTCTAGCGTGCCAAGCTACGAGCAGTACTTC	CSASSSVPSYEQYF	TRBJ2-7	TRBV20-1	-	many	14
TGTGCCAGCCGCAATTCCCCGAGTGCTGAAGCTTTCTTT	CASRNSPSAEAFF	TRBJ1-1	TRBV19	-	-	13
TGTGCCAGCAGCCAAGGTCCGGGGAAGACATACGAGCAGTACTTC	CASSQGPGKTYEQYF	TRBJ2-7	TRBV14	-	few	15
TGTGCCAGCAGTGAATATACAGGGGGCTCTTACGAGCAGTACTTC	CASSEYTGGSYEQYF	TRBJ2-7	TRBV25-1	TRBD1	-	15
TGTGCCAGCAGCCGACAGGATCATAATGAAAAACTGTTTTTT	CASSRQDHNEKLFF	TRBJ1-4	TRBV4-2	-	-	14
TGTGCCAGCAGGCAGGGGACAGGGGGCGAGCAGTACTTC	CASRQGTGGEQYF	TRBJ2-7	TRBV6-2/TRBV6-3	TRBD1	many	13
TGCAGTGCTAGATACGGGAATCAGCCCCAGCATTTT	CSARYGNQPQHF	TRBJ1-5	TRBV20-1	-	-	12
TGTGCCAGTAGTACCGGACCGCAGGAGATGATACAAGAGACCCAGTACTTC	CASSTGPQEMIQETQYF	TRBJ2-5	TRBV19	-	many	17
TGTGCCAGCAGCCGGGAGGGCGGCACTGAAGCTTTCTTT	CASSREGGTEAFF	TRBJ1-1	TRBV5-5	-	-	13
TGTGCCAGCAGTGAGCCAGCAACTAATGAAAAACTGTTTTTT	CASSEPATNEKLFF	TRBJ1-4	TRBV6-1	-	many	14
TGCAGTGCTAGAGAGGCGGGAGATGGTTCGCGGGAGCAGTACTTC	CSAREAGDGSREQYF	TRBJ2-7	TRBV20-1	TRBD2	few	15
TGTGCCAGCAGCTCCAGAGGGGCCAACGTCCTGACTTTC	CASSSRGANVLTF	TRBJ2-6	TRBV9	-	-	13
TGTGCCAGCAGTTCGGACAGGGGAGGCACCGGGGAGCTGTTTTTT	CASSSDRGGTGELFF	TRBJ2-2	TRBV12-3/TRBV12-4	TRBD1	many	15
TGTGCCAGCAGCGTAGACAGTTATAATTCACCCCTCCACTTT	CASSVDSYNSPLHF	TRBJ1-6	TRBV9	-	many	14
TGCAGTGCTAGAGTCGGGCCGAGTAGTTCTGGCTACACCTTC	CSARVGPSSSGYTF	TRBJ1-2	TRBV20-1	-	many	14
TGCGCCAGCAGCTTTGGGACAGGGCGAGCCGATGAGCAGTTCTTC	CASSFGTGRADEQFF	TRBJ2-1	TRBV5-1	TRBD1	many	15
TGCAGCGTTGAACCCCCGGACAGGGGGCTCGAAGAGACCCAGTACTTC	CSVEPPDRGLEETQYF	TRBJ2-5	TRBV29-1	TRBD1	once	16
TGCGCCCGTCGATCGGAGGGAGGGATCCTGTACGAGCAGTACTTC	CARRSEGGILYEQYF	TRBJ2-7	TRBV5-1	TRBD2	few	15
TGTGCCAGCAGCCAAGGGACGGAGGATGAGCAGTTCTTC	CASSQGTEDEQFF	TRBJ2-1	TRBV3-1	-	few	13
TGTGCCAGCAGTCCAGGGGACTTCAATGAGCAGTTCTTC	CASSPGDFNEQFF	TRBJ2-1	TRBV12-3/TRBV12-4	-	many	13
TGTGCCAGCAGTTACTCGATGGCTAGTTATGAAAAACTGTTTTTT	CASSYSMASYEKLFF	TRBJ1-4	TRBV6-2/TRBV6-3	-	few	15
TGTGCCACCAGTGAAGTAGGAGACTACAATGAGCAGTTCTTC	CATSEVGDYNEQFF	TRBJ2-1	TRBV24-1	-	many	14
TGCGCCAGCAGACTCTCTGCGGGAGGGCCTAATGAGCAGTTCTTC	CASRLSAGGPNEQFF	TRBJ2-1	TRBV5-1	TRBD2	few	15
TGTGCCAGCAGCGGGTCGGACAGGGAGGACGGGGCATACAATGAGCAGTTCTTC	CASSGSDREDGAYNEQFF	TRBJ2-1	TRBV13	TRBD1	-	18